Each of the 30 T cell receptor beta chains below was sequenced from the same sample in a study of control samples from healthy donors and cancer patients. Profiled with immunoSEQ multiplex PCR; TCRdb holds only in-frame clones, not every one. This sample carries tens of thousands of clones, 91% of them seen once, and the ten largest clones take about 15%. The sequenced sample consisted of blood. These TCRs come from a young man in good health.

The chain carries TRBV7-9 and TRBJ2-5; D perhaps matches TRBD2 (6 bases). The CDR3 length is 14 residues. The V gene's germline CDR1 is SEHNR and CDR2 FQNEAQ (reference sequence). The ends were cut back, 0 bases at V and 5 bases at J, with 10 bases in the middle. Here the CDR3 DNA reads TGTGCCAGCAGCTTAGCGGGAGGTTGGGAGACCCAGTACTTC. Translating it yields CASSLAGGWETQYF.

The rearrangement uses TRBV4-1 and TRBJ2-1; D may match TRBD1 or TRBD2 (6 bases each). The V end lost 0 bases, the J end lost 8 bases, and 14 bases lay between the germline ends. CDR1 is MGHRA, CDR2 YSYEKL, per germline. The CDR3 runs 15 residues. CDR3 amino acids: CASSQEISGADEQFF. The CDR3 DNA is TGCGCCAGCAGCCAAGAGATTTCGGGGGCCGATGAGCAGTTCTTC.

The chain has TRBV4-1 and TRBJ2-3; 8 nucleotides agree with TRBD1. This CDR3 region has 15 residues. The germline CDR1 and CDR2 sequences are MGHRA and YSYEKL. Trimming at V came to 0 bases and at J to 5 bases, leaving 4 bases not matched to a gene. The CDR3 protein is CASSQDPDRGDTQYF. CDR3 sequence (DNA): TGCGCCAGCAGCCAAGACCCAGACAGGGGAGATACGCAGTATTTT.

In DNA, the CDR3 is TGTGCCAGCAGCCTGCCCCCGGGACGGCTGAACACTGAAGCTTTCTTT. It yields the protein CASSLPPGRLNTEAFF. J is TRBJ1-1 and V is TRBV5-5; D perhaps matches TRBD1 (5 bases). Trimming cost V 4 bases and J 0 bases, with 16 bases left between them. This CDR3 is built from 16 residues. CDR1 is SGHKS, CDR2 YYEKEE, per germline (reference sequence).

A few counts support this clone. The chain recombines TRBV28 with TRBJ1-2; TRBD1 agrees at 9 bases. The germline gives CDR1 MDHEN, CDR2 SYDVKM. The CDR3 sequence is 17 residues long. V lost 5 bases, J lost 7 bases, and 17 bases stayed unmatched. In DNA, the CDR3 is TGTGCCAGCAGTCTCCCCCAGGAGGTACAGGGGGCAGGTGGCTACACCTTC. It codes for CASSLPQEVQGAGGYTF.

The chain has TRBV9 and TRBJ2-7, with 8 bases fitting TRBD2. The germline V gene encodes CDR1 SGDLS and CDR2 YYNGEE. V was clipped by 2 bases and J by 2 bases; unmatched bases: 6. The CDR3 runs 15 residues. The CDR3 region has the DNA TGTGCCAGCAGCGTTGGTAGCGGGACTACCTACGAGCAGTACTTC. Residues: CASSVGSGTTYEQYF.

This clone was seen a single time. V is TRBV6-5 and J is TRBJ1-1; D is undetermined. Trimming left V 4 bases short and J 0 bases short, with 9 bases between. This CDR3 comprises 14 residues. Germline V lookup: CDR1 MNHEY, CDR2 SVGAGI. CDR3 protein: CASSSNQMNTEAFF. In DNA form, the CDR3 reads TGTGCCAGCAGTTCGAACCAAATGAACACTGAAGCTTTCTTT.

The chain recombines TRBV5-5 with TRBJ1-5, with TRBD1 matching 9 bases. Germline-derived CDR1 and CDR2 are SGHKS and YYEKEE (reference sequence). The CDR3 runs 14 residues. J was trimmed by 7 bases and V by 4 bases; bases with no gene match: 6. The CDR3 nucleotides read TGTGCCAGCAGCCCGGGACAGGGTGGACAGCCCCAGCATTTT. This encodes CASSPGQGGQPQHF.

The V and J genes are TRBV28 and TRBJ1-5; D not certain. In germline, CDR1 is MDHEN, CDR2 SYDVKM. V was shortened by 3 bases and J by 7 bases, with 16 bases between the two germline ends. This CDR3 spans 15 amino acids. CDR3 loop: CASSLVGDLGQPQHF. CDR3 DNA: TGTGCCAGCAGTTTGGTGGGAGATCTGGGGCAGCCCCAGCATTTT.

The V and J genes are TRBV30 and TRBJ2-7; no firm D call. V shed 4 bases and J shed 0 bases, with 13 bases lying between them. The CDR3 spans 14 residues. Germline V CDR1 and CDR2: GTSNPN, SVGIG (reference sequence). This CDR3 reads CAWKYGIGSYEQYF. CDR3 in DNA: TGTGCCTGGAAGTACGGCATAGGCTCCTACGAGCAGTACTTC.

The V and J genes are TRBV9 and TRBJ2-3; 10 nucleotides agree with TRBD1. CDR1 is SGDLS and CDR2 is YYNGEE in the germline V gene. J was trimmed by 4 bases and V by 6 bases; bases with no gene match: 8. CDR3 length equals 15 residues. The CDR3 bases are TGTGCCAGCACCACAACGGGACAGGGGTCAGATACGCAGTATTTT. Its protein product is CASTTTGQGSDTQYF.

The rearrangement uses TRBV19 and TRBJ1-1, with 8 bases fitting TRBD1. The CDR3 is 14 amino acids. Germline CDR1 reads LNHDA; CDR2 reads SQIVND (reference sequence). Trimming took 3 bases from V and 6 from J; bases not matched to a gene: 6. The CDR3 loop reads CASSITGGMAEAFF. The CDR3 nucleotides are TGTGCCAGTAGTATTACAGGGGGGATGGCTGAAGCTTTCTTT.

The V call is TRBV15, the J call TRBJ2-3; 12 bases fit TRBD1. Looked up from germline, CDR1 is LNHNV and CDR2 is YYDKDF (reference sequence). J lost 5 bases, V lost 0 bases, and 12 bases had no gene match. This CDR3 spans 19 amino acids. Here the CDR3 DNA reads TGTGCCACCAGCAGAGATGGAGCGGGACAGGGGGCGCAGAGAGATACGCAGTATTTT. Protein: CATSRDGAGQGAQRDTQYF.

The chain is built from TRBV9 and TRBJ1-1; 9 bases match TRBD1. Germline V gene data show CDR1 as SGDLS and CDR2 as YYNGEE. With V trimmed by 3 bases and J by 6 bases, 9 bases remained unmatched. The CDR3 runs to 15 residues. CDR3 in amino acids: CASSAQRQGVAEAFF. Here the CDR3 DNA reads TGTGCCAGCAGCGCCCAACGACAGGGGGTCGCTGAAGCTTTCTTT.

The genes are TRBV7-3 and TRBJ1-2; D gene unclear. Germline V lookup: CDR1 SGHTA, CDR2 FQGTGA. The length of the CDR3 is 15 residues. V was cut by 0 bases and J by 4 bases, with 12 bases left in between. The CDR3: CASSLTKGGLYGYTF. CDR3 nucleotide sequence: TGTGCCAGCAGCTTAACGAAGGGCGGACTCTATGGCTACACCTTC.

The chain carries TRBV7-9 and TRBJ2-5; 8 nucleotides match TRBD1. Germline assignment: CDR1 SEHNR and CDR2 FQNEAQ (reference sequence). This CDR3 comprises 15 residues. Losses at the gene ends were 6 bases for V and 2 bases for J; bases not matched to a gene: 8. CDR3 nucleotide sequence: TGTGCCAGCAGAGCACAGGGGGTCGGACAAGAGACCCAGTACTTC. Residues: CASRAQGVGQETQYF.

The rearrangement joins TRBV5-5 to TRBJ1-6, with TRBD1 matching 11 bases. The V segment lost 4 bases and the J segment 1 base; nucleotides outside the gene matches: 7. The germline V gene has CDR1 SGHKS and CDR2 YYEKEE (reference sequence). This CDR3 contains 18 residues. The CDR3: CASSPGTGGRSYNSPLHF. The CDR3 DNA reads TGTGCCAGCAGCCCCGGGACAGGGGGAAGGTCCTATAATTCACCCCTCCACTTT. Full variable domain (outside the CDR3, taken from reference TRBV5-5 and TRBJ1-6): DAGVTQSPTHLIKTRGQQVTLRCSPISGHKSVSWYQQVLGQGPQFIFQYYEKEERGRGNFPDRFSARQFPNYSSELNVNALLLGDSALYLCASSPGTGGRSYNSPLHFGNGTRLTVT.

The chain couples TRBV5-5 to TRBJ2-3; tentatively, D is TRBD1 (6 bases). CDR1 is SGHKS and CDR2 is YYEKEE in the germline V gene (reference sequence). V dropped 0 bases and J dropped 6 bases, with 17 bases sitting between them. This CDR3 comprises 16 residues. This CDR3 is CASSLAGQGQMDTQYF. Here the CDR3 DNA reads TGTGCCAGCAGCTTGGCTGGCCAGGGGCAGATGGATACGCAGTATTTT.

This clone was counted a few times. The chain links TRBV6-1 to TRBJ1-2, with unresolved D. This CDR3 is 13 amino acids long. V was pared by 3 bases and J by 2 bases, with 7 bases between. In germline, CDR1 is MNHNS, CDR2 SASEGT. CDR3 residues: CASSEGRNYGYTF. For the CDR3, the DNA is TGTGCCAGCAGTGAGGGGAGGAACTATGGCTACACCTTC.

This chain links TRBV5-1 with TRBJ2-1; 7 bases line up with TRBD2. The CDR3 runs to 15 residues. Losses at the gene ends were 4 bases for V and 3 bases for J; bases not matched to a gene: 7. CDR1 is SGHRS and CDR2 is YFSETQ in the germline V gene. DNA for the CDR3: TGCGCCAGCAGCCCCGGGACTAAAATCTACAATGAGCAGTTCTTC. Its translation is CASSPGTKIYNEQFF.

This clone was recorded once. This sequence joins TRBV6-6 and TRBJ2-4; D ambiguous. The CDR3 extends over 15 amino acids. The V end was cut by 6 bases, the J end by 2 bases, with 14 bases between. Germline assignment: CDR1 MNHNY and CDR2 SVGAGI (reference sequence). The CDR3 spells CASSDVGPTKNIQYF. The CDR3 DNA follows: TGTGCCAGCAGCGACGTGGGCCCGACCAAAAACATTCAGTACTTC.

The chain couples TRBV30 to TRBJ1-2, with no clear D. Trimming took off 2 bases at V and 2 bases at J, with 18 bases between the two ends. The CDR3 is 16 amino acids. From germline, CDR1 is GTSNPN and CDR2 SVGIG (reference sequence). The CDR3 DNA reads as TGTGCCTGGAGTCCCCGCCCCAGGACTTTAAACTATGGCTACACCTTC. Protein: CAWSPRPRTLNYGYTF.

CDR3 loop: CSVAEGQKLTYNEQFF. CDR3 DNA: TGCAGCGTCGCAGAGGGACAGAAGTTGACCTACAATGAGCAGTTCTTC. The chain uses TRBV29-1 and TRBJ2-1, with TRBD1 matching 7 bases. V shed 6 bases, J shed 2 bases, and the junction held 13 bases outside the gene matches. The CDR3 runs to 16 residues. Germline loops: CDR1 SQVTM, CDR2 ANQGSEA.

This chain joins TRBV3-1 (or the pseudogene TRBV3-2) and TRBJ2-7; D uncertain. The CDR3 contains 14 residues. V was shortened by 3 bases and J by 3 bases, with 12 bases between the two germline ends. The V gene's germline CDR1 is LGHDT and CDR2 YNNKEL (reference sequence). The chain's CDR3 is CASSHTDLRYEQYF. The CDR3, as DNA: TGTGCCAGCAGCCATACAGACCTCCGCTACGAGCAGTACTTC.

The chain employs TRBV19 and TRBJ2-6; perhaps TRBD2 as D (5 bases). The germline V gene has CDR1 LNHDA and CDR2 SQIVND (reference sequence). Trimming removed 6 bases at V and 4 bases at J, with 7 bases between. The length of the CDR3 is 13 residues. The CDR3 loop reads CASSTGGANVLTF. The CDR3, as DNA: TGTGCCAGTAGCACGGGGGGGGCCAACGTCCTGACTTTC.

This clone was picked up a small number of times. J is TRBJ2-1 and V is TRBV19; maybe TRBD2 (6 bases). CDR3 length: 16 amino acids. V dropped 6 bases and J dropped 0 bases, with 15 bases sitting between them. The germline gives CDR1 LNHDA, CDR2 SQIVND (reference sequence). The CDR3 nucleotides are TGTGCCAGTAGAATGGCTAGCGTTAGCTCCTACAATGAGCAGTTCTTC. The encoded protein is CASRMASVSSYNEQFF.

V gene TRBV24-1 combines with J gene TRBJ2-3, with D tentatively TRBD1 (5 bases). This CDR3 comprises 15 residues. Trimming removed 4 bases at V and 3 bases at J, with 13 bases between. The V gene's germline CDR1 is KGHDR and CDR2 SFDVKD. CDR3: CATSDNRFLTDTQYF. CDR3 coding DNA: TGTGCCACCAGTGACAACAGGTTTTTGACAGATACGCAGTATTTT.

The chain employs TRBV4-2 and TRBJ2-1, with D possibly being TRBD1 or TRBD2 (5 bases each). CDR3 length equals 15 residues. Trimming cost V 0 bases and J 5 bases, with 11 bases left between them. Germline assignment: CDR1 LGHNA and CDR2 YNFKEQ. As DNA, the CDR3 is TGTGCCAGCAGCCAAGAAACGGGACGGAACAATGAGCAGTTCTTC. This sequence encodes CASSQETGRNNEQFF.

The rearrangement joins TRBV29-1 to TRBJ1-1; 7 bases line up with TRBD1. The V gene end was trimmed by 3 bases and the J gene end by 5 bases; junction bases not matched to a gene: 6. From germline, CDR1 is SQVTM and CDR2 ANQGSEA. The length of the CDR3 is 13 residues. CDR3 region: CSVDFRDSTEAFF. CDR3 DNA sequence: TGCAGCGTTGACTTCCGGGACAGTACTGAAGCTTTCTTT.

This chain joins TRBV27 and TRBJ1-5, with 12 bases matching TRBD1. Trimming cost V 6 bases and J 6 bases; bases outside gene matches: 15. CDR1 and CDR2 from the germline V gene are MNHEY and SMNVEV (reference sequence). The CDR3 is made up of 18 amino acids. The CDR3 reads CASSQRGTGGHWGQPQHF. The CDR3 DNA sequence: TGTGCCAGCAGCCAGAGGGGGACAGGGGGCCACTGGGGTCAGCCCCAGCATTTT.